This passage covers 23 T cell receptor beta chains from one sample sequenced in a study of T cells expressing NK-cell markers (dated by TCRdb to 2020 to 2021). The library was produced with 5' RACE. The sample was run on an Illumina HiSeq 2000. Each CDR3 protein sequence appears as one entry after TCRdb reprocessed the reads, and no DNA is included. The sample table gives about 120,000 distinct CDR3 sequences. The ten biggest clones cover less than 20% of the sample. The sequencing sample was made of blood T cells: a sorted CD56 or NKG2C T cell subset, CD4+ or CD8+ T cells, or bulk PBMC T cells (not recorded which). Receptor source: a woman between 18 and 75 years old in good health.

The chain combines TRBV25-1 with TRBJ1-1. The CDR3 totals 13 residues. Germline CDR1 is MGHDK and CDR2 is SYGVNS. CDR3 residues: CASLGRANTEAFF.

The rearrangement joins TRBV29-1 to TRBJ2-2; the D call from TCRdb, TRBD1, cannot be confirmed without DNA. CDR1 and CDR2 (germline): SQVTM, ANQGSEA. The CDR3 spans 14 residues. CDR3 in amino acids: CSVSGTGRPGELFF.

The CDR3 reads CASSYGLAGGRRDTDTQYF. V is TRBV4-3 and J is TRBJ2-3; TCRdb's assignment of TRBD2 cannot be checked, as there is no DNA. This CDR3 is built from 19 residues. From germline, CDR1 is LGHNA and CDR2 YSLEER.

This chain joins TRBV4-3 and TRBJ2-1; TCRdb returns TRBD2, unconfirmable since there is no DNA. The germline V gene encodes CDR1 LGHNA and CDR2 YSLEER. CDR3 length: 15 residues. The CDR3 loop is CASSQDASGWDEQFF.

The rearrangement links TRBV7-9 to TRBJ1-1. This CDR3 has 12 amino acids. Germline V gene data show CDR1 as SEHNR and CDR2 as FQNEAQ (reference sequence). The CDR3 region is CASSLVATEAFF. Full variable domain (remainder filled in from reference TRBV7-9 and TRBJ1-1): DTGVSQNPRHKITKRGQNVTFRCDPISEHNRLYWYRQTLGQGPEFLTYFQNEAQLEKSRLLSDRFSAERPKGSFSTLEIQRTEQGDSAMYLCASSLVATEAFFGQGTRLTVV.

The V call is TRBV9, the J call TRBJ2-1; checking the TCRdb D call of TRBD2 is not possible without DNA. The CDR3 sequence is 16 residues long. Per germline, CDR1 SGDLS and CDR2 YYNGEE. The CDR3 loop reads CASSPPLQISYNEQFF.

V gene TRBV20-1 combines with J gene TRBJ2-7. The CDR3 length is 14 residues. The germline gives CDR1 DFQATT, CDR2 SNEGSKA (reference sequence). CDR3 region: CSARESKLPYEQYF.

The chain is built from TRBV19 and TRBJ2-1; the TCRdb D gene call, TRBD1, has no DNA to confirm it. This CDR3 spans 13 amino acids. Germline V gene sequence: CDR1 LNHDA, CDR2 SQIVND (reference sequence). CDR3 residues: CASSNGGGNEQFF.

This chain joins TRBV27 and TRBJ2-7; the D call from TCRdb, TRBD1, cannot be confirmed without DNA. This CDR3 has 15 residues. Germline lookup yields CDR1 MNHEY and CDR2 SMNVEV (reference sequence). The CDR3 here is CASSPSTGVAYEQYF.

The chain is built from TRBV5-1 and TRBJ1-5; the D gene TCRdb calls, TRBD1, cannot be checked with no DNA. This CDR3 region has 16 residues. Germline-derived CDR1 and CDR2 are SGHRS and YFSETQ. CDR3 region: CASSLEGLGSNQPQHF.

V gene TRBV5-8 combines with J gene TRBJ2-1; the D call of TRBD1 rests on TCRdb alone, since no DNA is present to check it. There are 14 residues in the CDR3. The germline V gene has CDR1 SGHTS and CDR2 YDEGEE. The CDR3 is CASPRGWGYNEQFF. The whole variable domain, remainder taken from reference TRBV5-8 and TRBJ2-1, is EAGVTQSPTHLIKTRGQQATLRCSPISGHTSVYWYQQALGLGLQFLLWYDEGEERNRGNFPPRFSGRQFPNYSSELNVNALELEDSALYLCASPRGWGYNEQFFGPGTRLTVL.

This chain connects TRBV6-2 or TRBV6-3 to TRBJ2-1; the TCRdb call, TRBD1, lacks DNA for checking. The germline gives CDR1 MNHEY, CDR2 SVGEGT. This CDR3 is 17 amino acids long. The chain's CDR3 is CASSLSGQGTYRNEQFF.

V gene TRBV20-1 combines with J gene TRBJ1-6. The CDR3 totals 14 residues. CDR1 is DFQATT and CDR2 is SNEGSKA in the germline V gene (reference sequence). CDR3 protein: CSALGGLSNSPLHF.

V gene TRBV7-9 combines with J gene TRBJ2-4; TCRdb calls TRBD1, which cannot be checked without DNA. The germline CDR1 and CDR2 sequences are SEHNR and FQNEAQ (reference sequence). The CDR3 runs 12 residues. The chain's CDR3 is CASSFGADIQYF.

V gene TRBV6-1 combines with J gene TRBJ2-7; the D call from TCRdb, TRBD2, cannot be confirmed without DNA. In germline, CDR1 is MNHNS, CDR2 SASEGT. This CDR3 has 18 residues. CDR3 sequence: CASSPNGLREALSYEQYF.

The genes are TRBV12-3 or TRBV12-4 and TRBJ2-3; TCRdb indicates TRBD2, and absent DNA this call remains unverified. The CDR3 is made up of 16 amino acids. The CDR3 loop is CASSFGLAGPTDTQYF.

The chain has TRBV20-1 and TRBJ1-1. The germline gives CDR1 DFQATT, CDR2 SNEGSKA (reference sequence). There are 13 residues in the CDR3. CDR3 loop: CSASGRLNTEAFF.

The chain uses TRBV11-3 and TRBJ2-1; TCRdb indicates TRBD2, and absent DNA this call remains unverified. This CDR3 is 15 amino acids long. Per germline, CDR1 SGHNT and CDR2 YENEEA. The CDR3 is CASSDRGGRAGEQFF.

The chain joins TRBV7-9 to TRBJ2-5. The germline gives CDR1 SEHNR, CDR2 FQNEAQ (reference sequence). The CDR3 contains 13 residues. CDR3 sequence: CASSLVYQETQYF.

The genes are TRBV12-3 or TRBV12-4 and TRBJ2-3; TCRdb reports TRBD1, a call that lacks DNA to check it against. The CDR3 sequence is 17 residues long. The CDR3 loop reads CASSLRQTGGGTDTQYF.

The chain links TRBV12-3 or TRBV12-4 to TRBJ2-3. The CDR3 contains 14 residues. The CDR3: CASSLDGNTDTQYF.

V usage is TRBV29-1 and J usage is TRBJ2-3; TCRdb gives TRBD2 as the D gene, but with no DNA this cannot be confirmed. The CDR3 sequence is 14 residues long. Germline V gives CDR1 SQVTM, CDR2 ANQGSEA. The CDR3 loop reads CSVEQGRRTDTQYF.

The chain carries TRBV10-3 and TRBJ2-1; TCRdb returns TRBD2, unconfirmable since there is no DNA. The germline V gene encodes CDR1 ENHRY and CDR2 SYGVKD. There are 16 residues in the CDR3. Here the CDR3 reads CAISEEWREGIDEQFF.